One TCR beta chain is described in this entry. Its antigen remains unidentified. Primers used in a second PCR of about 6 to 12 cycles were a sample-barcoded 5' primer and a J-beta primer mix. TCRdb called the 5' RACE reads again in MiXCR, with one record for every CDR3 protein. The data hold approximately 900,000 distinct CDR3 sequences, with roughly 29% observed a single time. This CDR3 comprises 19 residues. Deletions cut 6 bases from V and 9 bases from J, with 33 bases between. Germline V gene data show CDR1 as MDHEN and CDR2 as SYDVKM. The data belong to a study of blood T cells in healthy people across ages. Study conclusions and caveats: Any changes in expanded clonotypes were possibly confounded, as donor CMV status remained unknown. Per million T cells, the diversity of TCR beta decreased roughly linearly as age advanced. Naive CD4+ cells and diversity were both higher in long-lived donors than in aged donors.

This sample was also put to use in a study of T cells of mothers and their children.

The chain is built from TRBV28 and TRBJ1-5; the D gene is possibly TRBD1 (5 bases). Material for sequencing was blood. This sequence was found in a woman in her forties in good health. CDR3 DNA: TGTGCCAGCAGCCTCTTATCCCTCTCGGGGCAGGTACGATTAAGGCCCCAGCATTTT. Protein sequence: CASSLLSLSGQVRLRPQHF.